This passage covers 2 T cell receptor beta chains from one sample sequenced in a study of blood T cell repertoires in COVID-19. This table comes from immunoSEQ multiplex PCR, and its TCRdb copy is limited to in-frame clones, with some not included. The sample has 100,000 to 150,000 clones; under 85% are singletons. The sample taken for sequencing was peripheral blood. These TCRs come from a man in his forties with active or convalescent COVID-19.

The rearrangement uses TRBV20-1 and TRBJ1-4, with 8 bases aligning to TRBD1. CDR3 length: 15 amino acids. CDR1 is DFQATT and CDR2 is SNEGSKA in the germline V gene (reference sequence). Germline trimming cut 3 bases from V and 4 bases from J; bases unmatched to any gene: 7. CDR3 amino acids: CSASRRTGSNEKLFF. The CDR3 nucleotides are TGCAGTGCTAGTCGGCGGACAGGGAGTAATGAAAAACTGTTTTTT.

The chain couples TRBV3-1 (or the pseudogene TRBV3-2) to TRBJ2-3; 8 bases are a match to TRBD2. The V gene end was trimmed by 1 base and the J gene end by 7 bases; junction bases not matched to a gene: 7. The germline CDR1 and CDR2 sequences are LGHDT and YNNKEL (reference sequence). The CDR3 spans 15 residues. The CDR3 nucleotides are TGTGCCAGCAGCCAAGCGGCGGGGGGAGGGAATACGCAGTATTTT. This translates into CASSQAAGGGNTQYF.